The rows below give T cell receptor beta chains drawn from one sample of a study of CD8 T cells in Susac syndrome. TCRdb reprocessed the immunoSEQ multiplex PCR reads with MiXCR, giving one entry per CDR3 protein. Seen here are around 270,000 distinct CDR3 sequences, around 89% observed once, and the top ten hold approximately 0.18%. Sequencing was carried out using CD8+ T cells from PBMCs. These receptors were collected from a human donor with multiple sclerosis. The CDR3 runs from the conserved cysteine through the conserved F or W. D genes are given only for firm matches. Clone size appears in some rows only: once, few, many, or a class for an expanded clone.

cdr3_nt,cdr3_aa,clone_size,d_call,j_call,v_call
TGCGCCAGCAGCCAAGCTGGGGACGGGGAGCTGTTTTTT,CASSQAGDGELFF,once,.,TRBJ2-2,TRBV4-3
TGCAGTGCTAGGGGGGGCGTAGGCACTGAAGCTTTCTTT,CSARGGVGTEAFF,once,.,TRBJ1-1,TRBV20-1
TGTGCCAGCAGTTTACTGGGTACGGGGACTGAAGCTTTCTTT,CASSLLGTGTEAFF,.,.,TRBJ1-1,TRBV27
TGTGCCAGCACCCCCGGACTCAAGTACGCGGGGGAGCCCCAGCATTTT,CASTPGLKYAGEPQHF,once,.,TRBJ1-5,TRBV12-3/TRBV12-4
TGTGCCAGCTCTGAGGGGGCGGGTACGCAGTATTTT,CASSEGAGTQYF,once,TRBD1,TRBJ2-3,TRBV9
TGTGCCAGTAGTACCCTAGAAATTACCGGGACCGGGTCGACGGCTTTCTACAATGAGCAGTCCTTC,CASSTLEITGTGSTAFYNEQSF,.,.,TRBJ2-1,TRBV19
TGTGCCAGCAGTCCGCGACAGGGACAAGATATTAACTATGGCTACACCTTC,CASSPRQGQDINYGYTF,.,TRBD1,TRBJ1-2,TRBV27
TGTGCCATCAGTCAGGGACTAGCGGGATTAGGGAACATTCAGTACTTC,CAISQGLAGLGNIQYF,.,TRBD2,TRBJ2-4,TRBV10-3
TGCAGTGCTAGAGGGTCGGGACTAGCTGGCAACAATGAGCAGTTCTTC,CSARGSGLAGNNEQFF,.,TRBD2,TRBJ2-1,TRBV20-1
TGTGCCAGCAGCCGACAGGAGTACAATGAGCAGTTCTTC,CASSRQEYNEQFF,.,.,TRBJ2-1,TRBV6-1
TGCAGCGTTACTAGGACAGGGGAGGTCTACGAGCAGTACTTC,CSVTRTGEVYEQYF,.,TRBD1,TRBJ2-7,TRBV29-1
TGCAGCGTTGGTGTTGAGCAGTTCTTC,CSVGVEQFF,.,.,TRBJ2-1,TRBV29-1
TGTGCCTGGAGTGTAGGGGTGGGAATGAACACTGAAGCTTTCTTT,CAWSVGVGMNTEAFF,.,.,TRBJ1-1,TRBV30
TGCAGCGTCGGGGGAATCAATGAGCAGTTCTTC,CSVGGINEQFF,.,.,TRBJ2-1,TRBV29-1
TGTGCCAGCAGTGAACGGCTGAGTTCACAGCAGTTCTTC,CASSERLSSQQFF,.,.,TRBJ2-1,TRBV6-4
TGTGCCAGCAGCCCTTGGGCAGGGGACGGGAGGACTGAAGCTTTCTTT,CASSPWAGDGRTEAFF,.,.,TRBJ1-1,TRBV3-1
TGTGCCAGCAGCTTTGGGACTCAGGATCAGCCCCAGCATTTT,CASSFGTQDQPQHF,.,.,TRBJ1-5,TRBV7-3
TGTGCCAGCAGTTTCAGGGCCTCTGGGGCCAACGTCCTGACTTTC,CASSFRASGANVLTF,.,.,TRBJ2-6,TRBV28
TGTGCCAGCACTCCCCGGGCCGGGGCGGGGGGCCATCCCCGGGAGACCCAGTACTTC,CASTPRAGAGGHPRETQYF,.,TRBD2,TRBJ2-5,TRBV12-3/TRBV12-4
TGTGCCTGGAGTTCCAGCGTCTCTGGGGCCAACGTCCTGACTTTC,CAWSSSVSGANVLTF,.,.,TRBJ2-6,TRBV30
TGTGCCAGCAGTTTATCCCCGACCCCCGGGACAGGGGGCCAAAAGACCCAGTACTTC,CASSLSPTPGTGGQKTQYF,.,TRBD1,TRBJ2-5,TRBV12-3/TRBV12-4
TGTGCCAGCAGCTTAGGGCTGGGGGCAAACGAGCAGTACTTC,CASSLGLGANEQYF,.,.,TRBJ2-7,TRBV11-3
TGCAGTGCTAGGCAGCCGGGACTAGCGGGAGTGCACGAGCAGTACTTC,CSARQPGLAGVHEQYF,.,TRBD2,TRBJ2-7,TRBV20-1
TGTGCCAGCAGCCCGACACTAGCCGCTGAGCAAGACTTC,CASSPTLAAEQDF,.,.,TRBJ2-7,TRBV14
TGTGCCTGGAGTACGGGGGGCACCGGGGAGCTGTTTTTT,CAWSTGGTGELFF,.,TRBD2,TRBJ2-2,TRBV30
TGTGCCAGCAGCTCCTGGGGGCACACTGAAGCTTTCTTT,CASSSWGHTEAFF,.,.,TRBJ1-1,TRBV7-2
TGTGCCAGCAGCGGCGGGCCACAGGGTTTGGATACGCAGTATTTT,CASSGGPQGLDTQYF,.,.,TRBJ2-3,TRBV7-2
TGTGCCAGCTTCGGACAGTTGGCAGATACGCAGTATTTT,CASFGQLADTQYF,.,.,TRBJ2-3,TRBV2
TGTGCCAGCAGTTACGGTGAAGGGGTTCAGCCCCAGCATTTT,CASSYGEGVQPQHF,.,.,TRBJ1-5,TRBV6-5
TGTGCCAGCAGCGTAGCCCCCCCCGGGACAGGGGACACTGAAGCTTTCTTT,CASSVAPPGTGDTEAFF,.,TRBD1,TRBJ1-1,TRBV9
TGCAGTGCTAGAGGGGTCCGGGGTGATCAGCCCCAGCATTTT,CSARGVRGDQPQHF,.,.,TRBJ1-5,TRBV20-1
TGTGCCAGCAGCTTCGTGCTAGCGGGGTTCCAAGAGACCCAGTACTTC,CASSFVLAGFQETQYF,.,TRBD2,TRBJ2-5,TRBV5-4
TGTGCCAGCAGGGGAAGCAATGGGACAGACTTCTACGAGCAGTACTTC,CASRGSNGTDFYEQYF,.,TRBD1,TRBJ2-7,TRBV28
TGTGCCAGTACAAACCCGGATAGTCAGCCCCAGCATTTT,CASTNPDSQPQHF,.,.,TRBJ1-5,TRBV19
TGTGCCAGCAGCCCTCTATGGGATGAGCAGTTCTTC,CASSPLWDEQFF,.,.,TRBJ2-1,TRBV12-3/TRBV12-4
TGTGCCAGCAGTTTTAGCGGGGCTGAGCAGTTCTTC,CASSFSGAEQFF,.,TRBD2,TRBJ2-1,TRBV27
TGTGCCAGCAGCGTAGATTCGGGAGCGTACAATGAGCAGTTCTTC,CASSVDSGAYNEQFF,.,.,TRBJ2-1,TRBV9
TGCGCCAGCAGCCAAGGCCCGGGCGGGGGGGAGACCCAGTACTTC,CASSQGPGGGETQYF,.,TRBD2,TRBJ2-5,TRBV4-3
TGTGCCAGTAATGATGCACCCGGGGAGCAGTACTTC,CASNDAPGEQYF,.,.,TRBJ2-7,TRBV19
TGCAGCGCCCGAGGGGGGCTGGTGCAGTTCTTC,CSARGGLVQFF,.,.,TRBJ2-1,TRBV29-1
TGCAGCGTTATTACGTACAATGAGCAGTTCTTC,CSVITYNEQFF,.,.,TRBJ2-1,TRBV29-1
TGTGCCAGCAGTCCCACCGGGACAGGCGTCAATGAGCAGTTCTTC,CASSPTGTGVNEQFF,.,TRBD1,TRBJ2-1,TRBV28
TGTGCCAGCAGCCCAAGGACTAGCGGGGGGCTCCACAATGAGCAGTTCTTC,CASSPRTSGGLHNEQFF,.,TRBD2,TRBJ2-1,TRBV7-8
TGTGCCAGCAGTAGTTCACCCGGGGAGCTGTTTTTT,CASSSSPGELFF,few,.,TRBJ2-2,TRBV7-3
TGCAGCGTTGAAGATAGGGCATCGAACACTGAAGCTTTCTTT,CSVEDRASNTEAFF,.,.,TRBJ1-1,TRBV29-1
TGTGCCAGCAGTTGGACTAGCGGGGGGGCTGGGGAGCTGTTTTTT,CASSWTSGGAGELFF,.,TRBD2,TRBJ2-2,TRBV27
TGTGCCAGCAGTGGGGGAGGCAGTTTCTCCTACAATGAGCAGTTCTTC,CASSGGGSFSYNEQFF,.,.,TRBJ2-1,TRBV9
TGCAGTGCTAGGGACAGAGACCCCTCTGGGGCCAACGTCCTGACTTTC,CSARDRDPSGANVLTF,.,.,TRBJ2-6,TRBV20-1
TGTGCCAGCAGCCCTGATGGAGGGGGCCGCTCACCCCTCCACTTT,CASSPDGGGRSPLHF,.,TRBD1,TRBJ1-6,TRBV7-9
TGTGCCAGCAGTCCGACAGGGATAAACACTGAAGCTTTCTTT,CASSPTGINTEAFF,.,TRBD1,TRBJ1-1,TRBV27
TGCGCCAGCAGCCAAGCTCACGGGGTGAACACTGAAGCTTTCTTT,CASSQAHGVNTEAFF,.,.,TRBJ1-1,TRBV4-1
TGTGCCAGCAGTGACGGGACACTTGAAGCTTTCTTT,CASSDGTLEAFF,.,.,TRBJ1-1,TRBV6-5
TGTGCCAGCAGTTACACTGCGGGAGGGCCCCGTGAGCAGTTCTTC,CASSYTAGGPREQFF,.,TRBD2,TRBJ2-1,TRBV6-5
TGTGCCAGCAGCCGAACGGTGATAGCGGGAGACGAGCAGTACTTC,CASSRTVIAGDEQYF,.,TRBD2,TRBJ2-7,TRBV7-6